The 19 T cell receptor beta chains below all came from one sample that was sequenced in a study of molecular identifiers for immune sequencing clone quantification. Using its own MiXCR run on the PCR reads, TCRdb lists one record per CDR3 protein. The data hold 460,000 or so distinct CDR3 sequences, with about 25% observed a single time. Sequenced: naive CD8+ T cells from blood, with Jurkat cell RNA spiked in. Documented subset: FACS-sorted CD8+CD4-CCR7+CD45RA+ naive T cells. The receptors here all came from a human donor in good health. Some libraries in this study had Jurkat cell RNA spiked in.

This clonotype was counted a few times. The gene calls are TRBV20-1 and TRBJ1-2; D is unresolved. V was pared by 1 base and J by 1 base, with 13 bases between. The CDR3 has 15 amino acids. Germline lookup yields CDR1 DFQATT and CDR2 SNEGSKA (reference sequence). The CDR3 here is CSARVTAALNYGYTF. CDR3 sequence (DNA): TGCAGTGCTAGAGTAACAGCCGCTCTTAACTATGGCTACACCTTC.

This chain uses TRBV15 with TRBJ2-5; TRBD1 or TRBD2 may be the D gene (5 bases each). This CDR3 is built from 18 residues. V shed 1 base and J shed 0 bases, with 18 bases lying between them. Germline V lookup: CDR1 LNHNV, CDR2 YYDKDF (reference sequence). The CDR3 DNA reads TGTGCCACCAGCAGAGCATCCTCCGGGACGGGGTACCAAGAGACCCAGTACTTC. Residues: CATSRASSGTGYQETQYF.

This clonotype has a count of ten or more. This chain connects TRBV30 to TRBJ2-7, with D uncertain. CDR3 size: 11 residues. V lost 1 base, J lost 4 bases, and 5 bases lay in between. Germline V lookup: CDR1 GTSNPN, CDR2 SVGIG (reference sequence). This CDR3 reads CAWSDVYEQYF. The CDR3 region has the DNA TGTGCCTGGAGTGACGTGTACGAGCAGTACTTC.

As regards this clonotype: Being one base from a much bigger clone, this may be a read error. The J gene is TRBJ2-3, the V gene TRBV20-1; tentative D call: TRBD2 (6 bases). CDR1 DFQATT and CDR2 SNEGSKA come from the germline V gene (reference sequence). This CDR3 spans 16 amino acids. The DNA for the CDR3 is TGCGGTGCTAGAGATTCGGGGGAATTACGTTCGGATACGCAGTATTTT. Amino acid sequence: CGARDSGELRSDTQYF.

The DNA for the CDR3 is TGTGCCAGCAGTTTCGGGAATACAGGGGGGCTCACAGATACGCAGTATTTT. It yields the protein CASSFGNTGGLTDTQYF. This chain uses TRBV27 with TRBJ2-3, with 8 nucleotides matching TRBD1. With V trimmed by 3 bases and J by 2 bases, 10 bases remained unmatched. The CDR3 spans 17 residues. Germline-derived CDR1 and CDR2 are MNHEY and SMNVEV (reference sequence).

This clonotype was seen a handful of times. V is TRBV6-2 or TRBV6-3 and J is TRBJ1-1, with D perhaps matching TRBD1 (6 bases). The CDR3 is 17 amino acids. Germline CDR1 reads MNHEY; CDR2 reads SVGEGT. V gave up 2 bases and J gave up 0 bases, with 16 bases separating them. The DNA for the CDR3 is TGTGCCAGCAGTTACCCCCGGGACAACATAATGAACACTGAAGCTTTCTTT. Protein product: CASSYPRDNIMNTEAFF.

This clonotype has a count of ten or more. The gene calls are TRBV19 and TRBJ2-7; tentative D call: TRBD1 (5 bases). Germline assignment: CDR1 LNHDA and CDR2 SQIVND (reference sequence). Trimming took off 5 bases at V and 3 bases at J, with 11 bases between the two ends. CDR3 length: 13 amino acids. In DNA, the CDR3 is TGTGCCAGTAGTCCCGACAGCTACTACGAGCAGTACTTC. It translates to CASSPDSYYEQYF.

This clonotype was detected many times. V and J are TRBV27 and TRBJ2-7; weak D call: TRBD2 (5 bases). This CDR3 spans 15 amino acids. V was clipped by 2 bases and J by 0 bases, with 11 bases between them. In germline, CDR1 is MNHEY, CDR2 SMNVEV (reference sequence). The CDR3 reads CASSLAGPSSYEQYF. The CDR3, as DNA: TGTGCCAGCAGTTTAGCGGGCCCGTCCTCCTACGAGCAGTACTTC.

This clonotype was detected ten times or more. This sequence joins TRBV6-2 or TRBV6-3 and TRBJ1-1; D gene uncertain. The CDR3 is made up of 16 amino acids. Trimming removed 3 bases at V and 0 bases at J, with 14 bases between. Per germline, CDR1 MNHEY and CDR2 SVGEGT. CDR3 amino acids: CASSYPGAYMNTEAFF. CDR3 nucleotides: TGTGCCAGCAGTTATCCGGGAGCCTATATGAACACTGAAGCTTTCTTT.

About this clonotype itself: Sequence at one end of the junction differs from germline and may be a read error. The chain is built from TRBV7-9 and TRBJ1-1, with 8 bases that match TRBD1. The CDR3 length is 13 residues. Germline V gene sequence: CDR1 SEHNR, CDR2 FQNEAQ (reference sequence). The CDR3 coding sequence is TGTGCCCGCAGCTTAGGGACAGGCACTGAAGCTCTCTTT. The encoded protein is CARSLGTGTEALF. Looking up the rest from reference TRBV7-9 and TRBJ1-1 gives the full variable domain: DTGVSQNPRHKITKRGQNVTFRCDPISEHNRLYWYRQTLGQGPEFLTYFQNEAQLEKSRLLSDRFSAERPKGSFSTLEIQRTEQGDSAMYLCARSLGTGTEALFGQGTRLTVV.

With regard to this clonotype: Given a much more abundant clone one base away, this may be a read error. The chain combines TRBV4-3 with TRBJ2-7; D is uncertain. This CDR3 spans 14 amino acids. Germline V gene data show CDR1 as LGHNA and CDR2 as YSLEER. CDR3 protein: CAGSQGHISYEQYF. Here the CDR3 DNA reads TGCGCCGGCAGCCAAGGTCACATCTCCTACGAGCAGTACTTC.

V and J are TRBV30 and TRBJ2-5; D not certain. Trimming left V 0 bases short and J 4 bases short, with 0 bases between. This CDR3 has 10 residues. The germline CDR1 and CDR2 sequences are GTSNPN and SVGIG (reference sequence). The CDR3: CAWSVETQYF. The DNA of the CDR3 is TGTGCCTGGAGTGTAGAGACCCAGTACTTC.

The table lists this clonotype with a few counts. The rearrangement joins TRBV9 to TRBJ2-1, with 9 bases matching TRBD1. Germline V gene data show CDR1 as SGDLS and CDR2 as YYNGEE. The trim removed 2 bases at V and 5 bases at J, leaving 2 bases unmatched. This CDR3 spans 14 amino acids. The CDR3 sequence is CASSVWDRDNEQFF. Written as DNA, the CDR3 is TGTGCCAGCAGCGTTTGGGACAGGGACAATGAGCAGTTCTTC.

This clonotype occurred a few times. The genes are TRBV7-9 and TRBJ1-3; TRBD1 agrees at 9 bases. Germline lookup yields CDR1 SEHNR and CDR2 FQNEAQ (reference sequence). The length of the CDR3 is 19 residues. J gave up 0 bases and V 4 bases, and 13 bases lay outside the gene matches. The CDR3 coding sequence is TGTGCCAGCAGCTACACAGGGGGCGAACTTCCAAGCTCTGGAAACACCATATATTTT. It is translated as CASSYTGGELPSSGNTIYF.

This clonotype was observed a handful of times. The rearrangement links TRBV4-3 to TRBJ2-3; no firm D call. Trimming stripped 0 bases from V and 2 bases from J, with 9 bases between. The CDR3 consists of 15 residues. CDR1 LGHNA and CDR2 YSLEER come from the germline V gene. This chain's CDR3 is CASSQDVGNTDTQYF. The CDR3 DNA reads TGCGCCAGCAGCCAAGATGTGGGAAACACAGATACGCAGTATTTT.

A few counts support this clonotype. CDR3 loop: CSARDFGLGNREQYF. In nucleotides, the CDR3 is TGCAGTGCTAGAGATTTCGGACTAGGAAATCGCGAGCAGTACTTC. This chain connects TRBV20-1 to TRBJ2-7, with 7 bases matching TRBD2. The CDR3 is made up of 15 amino acids. CDR1 DFQATT and CDR2 SNEGSKA come from the germline V gene (reference sequence). V gave up 0 bases and J gave up 6 bases; unmatched junction bases: 11.

In this sample, this clonotype turned up a few times. This chain joins TRBV6-5 and TRBJ1-1; D unclear. This CDR3 has 13 amino acids. Per germline, CDR1 MNHEY and CDR2 SVGAGI. Trimming pared 7 bases from V and 1 base from J, leaving 10 bases between. As DNA, the CDR3 is TGTGCCAGCAAGGCCGGCCAGAACACTGAAGCTTTCTTT. Translated: CASKAGQNTEAFF.

Turning to this clonotype: A much larger clone sits a single nucleotide away, making a read error possible. CDR3 sequence (DNA): TGTGTCAGCAGTTTAATCACCCGATTAACTAGCGGGATAGATACGCAGTATTTT. Translating it yields CVSSLITRLTSGIDTQYF. The J gene is TRBJ2-3, the V gene TRBV28; 10 bases align to TRBD2. This CDR3 is 18 amino acids long. Germline-derived CDR1 and CDR2 are MDHEN and SYDVKM.

The chain combines TRBV9 with TRBJ2-5; tentatively, D is TRBD1 (6 bases). Between the trimmed V and J ends, which lost 0 bases and 9 bases, there was a span of 18 bases. Germline V gene data show CDR1 as SGDLS and CDR2 as YYNGEE. The CDR3 runs to 15 residues. Here the CDR3 DNA reads TGTGCCAGCAGCGTAGGGGGACACTCTCAGGAGGCCCAGTACTTC. It encodes CASSVGGHSQEAQYF.